This T cell receptor (beta chain) appears in the sequencing data of a study of shared clonotypes between healthy human individuals. Study conclusions and caveats: The study generally estimated greater richness for naive than memory subsets. The study found lower generation probabilities in non-shared clonotypes than in those shared by all four donors.

The DNA input per sorted-subset replicate PCR was 200 ng, corresponding to 28,000 or so T cell genomes. Generated by immunoSEQ multiplex PCR, the TCRdb table keeps only in-frame clones and is missing some. The data contain under 1,100,000 clones, approximately 76% of them singletons. Germline lookup yields CDR1 SGHNT and CDR2 YYREEE (reference sequence). The V and J ends lost 4 bases and 2 bases, in that order; junction bases with no gene match: 8. The CDR3 runs to 17 residues. Worth noting for this clone: The antigen remains undetermined. The sample has other DNA sequences that encode this CDR3 too.

The V and J genes are TRBV5-4 and TRBJ2-3; 12 positions match TRBD2. The TCR originated in a man younger than 30 in good health. Source material: memory CD4+ T cells sorted from blood. Sample subset: CD45RA-negative fraction. CDR3 in amino acids: CASSPKTSGGATDTQYF. The DNA for the CDR3 is TGTGCCAGCAGCCCCAAGACTAGCGGGGGAGCCACAGATACGCAGTATTTT.